Below, 15 T cell receptor beta chains from the same sample are listed, as sequenced in a study of identical twins. TCRdb re-derived calls from the 5' RACE reads in MiXCR, one entry per CDR3 protein. The profile covers 1.5 million or so distinct CDR3 sequences, with around 29% appearing a single time and roughly 0.3% taken by the ten largest. Input material: cord blood. The receptor source for this set is a newborn girl in good health.

The chain links TRBV18 to TRBJ2-1; D tentatively reads TRBD1 or TRBD2 (5 bases each). CDR3 length: 14 residues. V dropped 2 bases and J dropped 10 bases, with 15 bases sitting between them. CDR1 is KGHSH, CDR2 LQKENI, per germline. The CDR3 coding sequence is TGTGCCAGCTCACCAGGGGACGTTAGCTACGAGCAGTTCTTC. Protein product: CASSPGDVSYEQFF.

The chain couples TRBV29-1 to TRBJ1-2, with unresolved D. V gave up 2 bases and J gave up 6 bases, with 13 bases separating them. Germline CDR1 SQVTM, CDR2 ANQGSEA. CDR3 length: 13 residues. The CDR3 bases are TGCAGCGTTGAATCCGAGGACGGCAATGGCTACACCTTC. Amino acids: CSVESEDGNGYTF. Looking up the rest from reference TRBV29-1 and TRBJ1-2 gives the full variable domain: SAVISQKPSRDICQRGTSLTIQCQVDSQVTMMFWYRQQPGQSLTLIATANQGSEATYESGFVIDKFPISRPNLTFSTLTVSNMSPEDSSIYLCSVESEDGNGYTFGSGTRLTVV.

This chain joins TRBV14 and TRBJ2-1; 9 nucleotides match TRBD2. The CDR3 is 15 residues long. Trimming removed 5 bases from V and 9 bases from J; junction bases left unmatched: 11. Germline V gives CDR1 SGHDN, CDR2 FVKESK. The CDR3 nucleotides are TGTGCCAGCAGCTTGACTAGCGGCCTTTTTTTTGAGCAGTTCTTC. This sequence encodes CASSLTSGLFFEQFF.

The J gene is TRBJ1-5, the V gene TRBV2; D is perhaps TRBD1 (5 bases). The ends were cut back, 6 bases at V and 3 bases at J, with 21 bases in the middle. This CDR3 comprises 17 residues. Germline-derived CDR1 and CDR2 are SNHLY and FYNNEI. The CDR3 here is CASSALRGSAYNQPQHF. In DNA, the CDR3 is TGTGCCAGCAGCGCCCTTAGGGGTTCAGCCTACAATCAGCCCCAGCATTTT.

The chain employs TRBV6-1 and TRBJ2-7, with D possibly being TRBD1 (6 bases). This CDR3 comprises 15 residues. The germline gives CDR1 MNHNS, CDR2 SASEGT. Between the trimmed V and J ends, which lost 6 bases and 7 bases, there was a span of 22 bases. The DNA of the CDR3 is TGTGCCAGCAGGGACCGGGACAAAGGCTACAATGAGCAGTACTTC. This codes for CASRDRDKGYNEQYF.

The chain recombines TRBV5-1 with TRBJ1-1; possible D gene TRBD1, 6 bases. The CDR3 length is 14 residues. Germline assignment: CDR1 SGHRS and CDR2 YFSETQ. Trimming stripped 3 bases from V and 4 bases from J, with 13 bases between. The CDR3 nucleotides are TGCGCCAGCAGCTATTCTACAGGGTTCACTGAAGCTTTCTTT. It is translated as CASSYSTGFTEAFF.

The chain joins TRBV27 to TRBJ2-6; D unclear. V shed 4 bases and J shed 4 bases, with 11 bases lying between them. In germline, CDR1 is MNHEY, CDR2 SMNVEV (reference sequence). The CDR3 contains 15 residues. The CDR3, as DNA: TGTGCCAGCAGTTCGTACAGTAGGGGGGCCAACGTCCTGACTTTC. Protein: CASSSYSRGANVLTF.

V usage is TRBV18 and J usage is TRBJ2-3; D gene uncertain. V lost 3 bases and J lost 2, with 9 bases in between. This CDR3 is 14 amino acids long. Germline CDR1 reads KGHSH; CDR2 reads LQKENI. CDR3: CASSPQPYTDTQYF. The CDR3 nucleotides read TGTGCCAGCTCACCTCAACCATACACAGATACGCAGTATTTT.

In its sample, this clonotype was seen many times. The chain has TRBV2 and TRBJ2-3; 8 bases map to TRBD2. The trim removed 6 bases at V and 2 bases at J, leaving 13 bases unmatched. Germline CDR1 SNHLY, CDR2 FYNNEI. There are 17 residues in the CDR3. The CDR3 spells CASRATPGLGDTDTQYF. DNA for the CDR3: TGTGCCAGCAGAGCCACCCCGGGACTAGGGGACACAGATACGCAGTATTTT.

The V and J genes are TRBV3-1 and TRBJ2-4; the D is unclear. The V gene's germline CDR1 is LGHDT and CDR2 YNNKEL (reference sequence). The CDR3 totals 16 residues. Deletions cut 0 bases from V and 13 bases from J, with 22 bases between. The DNA for the CDR3 is TGTGCCAGCAGCCAAGAACCCAGTTCGTTACGCCGTGGGCAGTACTTC. This encodes CASSQEPSSLRRGQYF.

V gene TRBV28 combines with J gene TRBJ2-4, with D uncertain. V lost 1 base and J 2 bases, leaving 6 bases between the germline ends. Germline V gives CDR1 MDHEN, CDR2 SYDVKM. The CDR3 is 14 residues long. The CDR3 region is CASSLLGTKNIQYF. CDR3 DNA sequence: TGTGCCAGCAGTTTATTGGGAACCAAAAACATTCAGTACTTC.

This clonotype turned up a few times. Its ends do not fully match the called genes, so a read error is possible. The CDR3 region is CASSQSLAGSSYNEQFF. The CDR3 DNA follows: TGTGCCAGTAGCCAATCCCTAGCGGGGAGCTCCTACAATGAGCAGTTCTTC. The chain couples TRBV4-2 to TRBJ2-1, with TRBD2 matching over 9 bases. Germline lookup yields CDR1 LGHNA and CDR2 YNFKEQ. CDR3 length: 17 amino acids.

The V and J genes are TRBV20-1 and TRBJ2-7; D remains ambiguous. The J call is uncertain, as TRBJ2-5 better fits the DNA end. CDR1 is DFQATT, CDR2 SNEGSKA, per germline (reference sequence). CDR3 length equals 13 residues. The CDR3 loop reads CSATKIQKETQYF. The CDR3 DNA reads TGCAGTGCTACAAAAATCCAGAAGGAGACCCAGTACTTC.

As to this clonotype: Being one base from a much bigger clone, this may be a read error. The chain combines TRBV10-3 with TRBJ2-7; TRBD2 agrees at 12 bases. CDR3 length: 14 amino acids. Per germline, CDR1 ENHRY and CDR2 SYGVKD. CDR3: CAFRGLAGTYEQYF. In nucleotides, the CDR3 is TGTGCCTTCAGAGGACTAGCGGGAACCTACGAGCAGTACTTC.

This clonotype was detected a few times. The V call is TRBV12-3 or TRBV12-4, the J call TRBJ2-3; TRBD1 or TRBD2 may be the D gene (5 bases each). Trimming removed 6 bases from V and 2 bases from J, with 12 bases in between. This CDR3 has 14 amino acids. CDR3 DNA sequence: TGTGCCAGCAGCGAGGGGCGGGTCACAGATACGCAGTATTTT. Amino acid sequence: CASSEGRVTDTQYF.